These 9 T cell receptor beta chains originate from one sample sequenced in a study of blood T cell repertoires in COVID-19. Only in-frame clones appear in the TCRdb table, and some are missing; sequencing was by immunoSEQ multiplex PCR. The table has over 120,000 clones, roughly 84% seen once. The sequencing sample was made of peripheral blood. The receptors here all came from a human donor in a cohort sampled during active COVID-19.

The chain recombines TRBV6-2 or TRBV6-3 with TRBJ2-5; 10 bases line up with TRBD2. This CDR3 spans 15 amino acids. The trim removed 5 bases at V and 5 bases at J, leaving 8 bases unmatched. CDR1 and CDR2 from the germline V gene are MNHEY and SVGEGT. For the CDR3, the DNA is TGTGCCAGCAGTCCCTCTAGCGGGAGTTGGGAGACCCAGTACTTC. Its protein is CASSPSSGSWETQYF.

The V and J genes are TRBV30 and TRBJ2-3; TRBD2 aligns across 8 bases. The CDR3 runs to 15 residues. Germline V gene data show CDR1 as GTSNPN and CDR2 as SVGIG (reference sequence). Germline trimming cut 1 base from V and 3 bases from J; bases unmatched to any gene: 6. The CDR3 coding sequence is TGTGCCTGGAGTGGCGGGGGGCGATTGACAGATACGCAGTATTTT. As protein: CAWSGGGRLTDTQYF.

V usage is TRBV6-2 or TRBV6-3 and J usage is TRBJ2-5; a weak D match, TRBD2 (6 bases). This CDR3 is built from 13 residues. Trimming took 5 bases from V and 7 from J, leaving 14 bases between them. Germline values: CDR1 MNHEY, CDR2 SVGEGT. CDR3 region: CASSLGTPGTQYF. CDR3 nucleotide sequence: TGTGCCAGCAGTCTCGGGACTCCAGGGACCCAGTACTTC.

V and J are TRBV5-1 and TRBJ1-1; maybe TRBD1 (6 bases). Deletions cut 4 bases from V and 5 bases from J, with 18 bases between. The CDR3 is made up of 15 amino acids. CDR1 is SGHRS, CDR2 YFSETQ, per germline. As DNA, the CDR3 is TGCGCCAGCAGCCCGGGGGGCGGGCGGCGGACTGAAGCTTTCTTT. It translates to CASSPGGGRRTEAFF.

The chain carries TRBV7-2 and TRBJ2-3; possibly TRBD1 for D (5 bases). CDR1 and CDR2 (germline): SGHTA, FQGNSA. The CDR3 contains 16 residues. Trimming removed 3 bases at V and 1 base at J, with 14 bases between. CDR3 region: CASSFFGLGRTDTQYF. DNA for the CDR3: TGTGCCAGCAGCTTCTTTGGCCTGGGGCGCACAGATACGCAGTATTTT.

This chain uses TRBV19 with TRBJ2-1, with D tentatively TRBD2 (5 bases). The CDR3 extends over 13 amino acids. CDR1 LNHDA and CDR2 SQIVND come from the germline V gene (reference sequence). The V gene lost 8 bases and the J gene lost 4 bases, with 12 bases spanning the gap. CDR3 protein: CASSLTSYNEQFF. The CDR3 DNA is TGTGCCAGTTCTCTCACTAGTTACAATGAGCAGTTCTTC.

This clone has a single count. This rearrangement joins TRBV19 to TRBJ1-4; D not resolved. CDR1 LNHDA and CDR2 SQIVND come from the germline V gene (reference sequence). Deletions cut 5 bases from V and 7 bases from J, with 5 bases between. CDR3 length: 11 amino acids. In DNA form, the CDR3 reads TGTGCCAGTAGTGTCAGTGAAAAACTGTTTTTT. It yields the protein CASSVSEKLFF.

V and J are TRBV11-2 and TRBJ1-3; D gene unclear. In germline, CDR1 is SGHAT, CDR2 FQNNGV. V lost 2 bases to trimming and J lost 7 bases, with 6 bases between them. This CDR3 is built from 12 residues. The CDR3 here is CASSLWPNTIYF. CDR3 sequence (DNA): TGTGCCAGCAGCTTATGGCCGAACACCATATATTTT. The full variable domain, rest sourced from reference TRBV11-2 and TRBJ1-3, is EAGVAQSPRYKIIEKRQSVAFWCNPISGHATLYWYQQILGQGPKLLIQFQNNGVVDDSQLPKDRFSAERLKGVDSTLKIQPAKLEDSAVYLCASSLWPNTIYFGEGSWLTVV.

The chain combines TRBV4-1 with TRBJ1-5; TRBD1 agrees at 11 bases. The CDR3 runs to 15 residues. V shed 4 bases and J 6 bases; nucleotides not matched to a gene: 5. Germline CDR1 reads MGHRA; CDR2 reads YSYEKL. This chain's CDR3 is CASSRGQGASQPQHF. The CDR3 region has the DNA TGCGCCAGCAGCCGAGGACAGGGGGCGAGTCAGCCCCAGCATTTT.